These T cell receptor beta chains were read from a single sample in a study of blood T cell repertoires in COVID-19. Only in-frame clones appear in the TCRdb table, and some are missing; sequencing was by immunoSEQ multiplex PCR. The sample lists around 160,000 clones; 85% to 90% were seen once. Sequencing was done on a sample of peripheral blood. The receptors come from a human donor in a cohort sampled during active COVID-19. CDR3s include the opening cysteine and the closing phenylalanine or tryptophan. D genes are given only for firm matches. Part of the rows lack a size; the others show once, few, many or a class for expanded clones.

v_call: TRBV7-6; j_call: TRBJ2-2; d_call: -; clone_size: few; cdr3_nt: TGTGCCAGCAGCCTCGGTTACACCGGGGAGCTGTTTTTT; cdr3_aa: CASSLGYTGELFF
v_call: TRBV7-3; j_call: TRBJ2-5; d_call: TRBD2; clone_size: -; cdr3_nt: TGTGCCAGCAGCTTAGGTGGACTAGCGGGGCGGGAGACCCAGTACTTC; cdr3_aa: CASSLGGLAGRETQYF
v_call: TRBV4-3; j_call: TRBJ1-2; d_call: -; clone_size: once; cdr3_nt: TGCGCCAGCAGCCGGGATCCGGGGATCTATGGCTACACCTTC; cdr3_aa: CASSRDPGIYGYTF
v_call: TRBV9; j_call: TRBJ1-1; d_call: -; clone_size: -; cdr3_nt: TGTGCCAGCAGCGTCATACAGGGAAGTAGGACTGAAGCTTTCTTT; cdr3_aa: CASSVIQGSRTEAFF
v_call: TRBV4-3; j_call: TRBJ2-1; d_call: TRBD2; clone_size: -; cdr3_nt: TGCGCCAGCAGCCAAGATTGGGCTAGCGGGAACTACAATGAGCAGTTCTTC; cdr3_aa: CASSQDWASGNYNEQFF
v_call: TRBV2; j_call: TRBJ1-1; d_call: TRBD1; clone_size: -; cdr3_nt: TGTGCCAGCACCAGAACAGGGGTCCGTGAAGCTTTCTTT; cdr3_aa: CASTRTGVREAFF
v_call: TRBV7-2; j_call: TRBJ1-1; d_call: TRBD1; clone_size: -; cdr3_nt: TGTGCCAGCAGCTCTCGACAGGGCCTTGAAGCTTTCTTT; cdr3_aa: CASSSRQGLEAFF
v_call: TRBV4-2; j_call: TRBJ2-3; d_call: TRBD2; clone_size: -; cdr3_nt: TGTGCCAGCAGCCAAGAAATATTCAGCGGGGGGGCGGAAAATACGCAGTATTTT; cdr3_aa: CASSQEIFSGGAENTQYF
v_call: TRBV7-9; j_call: TRBJ2-1; d_call: TRBD1; clone_size: -; cdr3_nt: TGTGCCAGCAGCTTGGGACAGGGGGACGGCAATGAGCAGTTCTTC; cdr3_aa: CASSLGQGDGNEQFF
v_call: TRBV7-2; j_call: TRBJ2-7; d_call: -; clone_size: once; cdr3_nt: TGTGCCAGCAGCTTAGCGTCCGGGACCTACGAGCAGTACTTC; cdr3_aa: CASSLASGTYEQYF